The source of this T cell receptor beta chain is a study of blood T cell repertoires in COVID-19. Across the study: PBMCs, B-cell-depleted T cells, or T cells were the source of the cDNA or gDNA that made up the material.

The age range of participants was about 18 to 89 years, with residence in approximately 25 US areas. The CDR3 totals 16 residues. Looked up from germline, CDR1 is LNHDA and CDR2 is SQIVND (reference sequence). Trimming cost V 3 bases and J 1 base; bases outside gene matches: 7. TCRdb's copy holds only in-frame clones and misses some; the assay was immunoSEQ multiplex PCR. The sample contains about 280,000 clones, 85% of which appear only once. The clonotype comes from a woman aged 45 to 65 who had recovered from COVID-19. The sample consisted of PBMCs or T cells enriched from blood (not recorded which). The chain employs TRBV19 and TRBJ1-1, with 8 bases matching TRBD1. Written as DNA, the CDR3 is TGTGCCAGTAGTATCTTGACAGGGGCTAAGAACACTGAAGCTTTCTTT. Protein sequence: CASSILTGAKNTEAFF.